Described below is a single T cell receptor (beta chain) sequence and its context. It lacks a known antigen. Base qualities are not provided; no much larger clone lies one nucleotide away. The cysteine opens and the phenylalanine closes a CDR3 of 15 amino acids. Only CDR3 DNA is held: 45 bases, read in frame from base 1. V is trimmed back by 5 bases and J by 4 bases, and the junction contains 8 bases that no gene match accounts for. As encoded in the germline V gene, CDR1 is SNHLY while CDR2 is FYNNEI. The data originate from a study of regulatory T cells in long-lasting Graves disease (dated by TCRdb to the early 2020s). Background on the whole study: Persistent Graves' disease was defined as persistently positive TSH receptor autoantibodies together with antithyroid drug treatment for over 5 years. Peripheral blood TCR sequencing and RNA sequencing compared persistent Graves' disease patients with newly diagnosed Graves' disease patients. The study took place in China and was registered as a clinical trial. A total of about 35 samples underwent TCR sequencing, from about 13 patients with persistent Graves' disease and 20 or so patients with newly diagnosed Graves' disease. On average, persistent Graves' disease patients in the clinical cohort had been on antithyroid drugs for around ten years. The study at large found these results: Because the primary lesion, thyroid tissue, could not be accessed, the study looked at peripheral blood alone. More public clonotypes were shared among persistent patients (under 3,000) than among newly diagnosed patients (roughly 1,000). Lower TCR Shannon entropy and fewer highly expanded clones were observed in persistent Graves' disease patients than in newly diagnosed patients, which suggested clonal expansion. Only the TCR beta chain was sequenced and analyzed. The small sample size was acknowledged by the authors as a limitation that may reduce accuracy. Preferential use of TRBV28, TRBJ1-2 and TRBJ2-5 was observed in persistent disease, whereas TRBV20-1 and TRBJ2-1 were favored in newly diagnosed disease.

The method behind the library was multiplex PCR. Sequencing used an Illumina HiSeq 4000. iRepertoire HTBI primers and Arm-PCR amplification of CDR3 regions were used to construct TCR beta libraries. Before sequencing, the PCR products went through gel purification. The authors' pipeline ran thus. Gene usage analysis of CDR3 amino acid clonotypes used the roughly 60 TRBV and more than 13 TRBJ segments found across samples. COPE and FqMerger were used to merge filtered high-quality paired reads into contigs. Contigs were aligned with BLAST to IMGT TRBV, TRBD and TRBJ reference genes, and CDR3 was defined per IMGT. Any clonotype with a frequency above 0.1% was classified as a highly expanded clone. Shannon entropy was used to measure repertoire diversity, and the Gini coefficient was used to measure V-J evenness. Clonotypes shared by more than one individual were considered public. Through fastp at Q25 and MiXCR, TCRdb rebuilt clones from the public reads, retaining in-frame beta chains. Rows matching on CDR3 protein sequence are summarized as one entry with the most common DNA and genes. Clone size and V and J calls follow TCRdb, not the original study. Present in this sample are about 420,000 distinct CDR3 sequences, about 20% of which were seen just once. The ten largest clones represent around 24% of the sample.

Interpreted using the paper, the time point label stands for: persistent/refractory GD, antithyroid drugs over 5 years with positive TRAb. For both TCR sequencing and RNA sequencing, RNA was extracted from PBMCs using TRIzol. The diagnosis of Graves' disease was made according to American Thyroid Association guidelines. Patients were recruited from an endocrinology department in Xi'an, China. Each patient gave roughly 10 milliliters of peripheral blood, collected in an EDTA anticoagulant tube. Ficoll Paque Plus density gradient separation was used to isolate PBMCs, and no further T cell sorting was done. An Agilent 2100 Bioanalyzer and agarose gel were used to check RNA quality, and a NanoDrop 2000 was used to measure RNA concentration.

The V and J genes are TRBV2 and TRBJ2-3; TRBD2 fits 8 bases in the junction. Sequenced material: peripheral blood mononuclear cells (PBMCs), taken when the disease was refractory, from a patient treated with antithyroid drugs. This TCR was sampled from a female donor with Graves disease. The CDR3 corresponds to CASSISGTRADTQYF. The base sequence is TGTGCCAGCAGTATTAGCGGGACTCGCGCAGATACGCAGTATTTT.